This T cell receptor (beta chain) appears in the sequencing data of a study of T cell repertoires in ileal Crohn's disease. CDR1 is MDHEN and CDR2 is SYDVKM in the germline V gene. J lost 8 bases, V lost 6 bases, and 14 bases had no gene match. The CDR3 sequence is 15 residues long. Some clones are missing from TCRdb's copy, which holds only in-frame ones; the method was immunoSEQ multiplex PCR. The data show under 35,000 clones, roughly 78% seen once. This clonotype was obtained from an adult with Crohn's disease. The chain recombines TRBV28 with TRBJ1-2; 8 bases agree with TRBD1. Material: ileal tissue. The CDR3 sequence: CASSPNRGVGEGYTF. In DNA form, the CDR3 reads TGTGCCAGCAGCCCTAACAGGGGGGTGGGTGAGGGCTACACCTTC.